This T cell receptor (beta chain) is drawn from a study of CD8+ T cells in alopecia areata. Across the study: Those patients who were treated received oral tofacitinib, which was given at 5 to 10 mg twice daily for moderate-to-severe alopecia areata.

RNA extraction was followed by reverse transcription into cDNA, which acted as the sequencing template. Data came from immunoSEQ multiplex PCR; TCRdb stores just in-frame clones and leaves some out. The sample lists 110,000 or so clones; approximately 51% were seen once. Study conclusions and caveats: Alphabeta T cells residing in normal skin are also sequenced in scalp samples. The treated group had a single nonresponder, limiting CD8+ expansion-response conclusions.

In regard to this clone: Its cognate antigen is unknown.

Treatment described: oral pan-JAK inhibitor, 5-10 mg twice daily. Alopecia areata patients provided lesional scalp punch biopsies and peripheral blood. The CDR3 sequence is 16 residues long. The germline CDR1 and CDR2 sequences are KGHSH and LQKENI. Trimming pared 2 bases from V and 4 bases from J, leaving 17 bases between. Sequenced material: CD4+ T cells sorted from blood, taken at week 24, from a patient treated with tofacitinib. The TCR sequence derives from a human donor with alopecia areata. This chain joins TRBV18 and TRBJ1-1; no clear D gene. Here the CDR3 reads CASSPSLETAGTEAFF. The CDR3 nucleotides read TGTGCCAGCTCACCAAGTTTGGAAACGGCAGGCACTGAAGCTTTCTTT.